The 13 T cell receptor beta chains presented below share a single source sample, sequenced in a study of T cells in localized non-small cell lung cancer. Here immunoSEQ multiplex PCR was the method, and the copy in TCRdb shows in-frame clones only, minus some. Among roughly 16,000 clones listed, around four fifths were seen once. Here the sequenced sample was peripheral blood, taken before any cancer treatment. Every receptor here comes from a male donor at least 60 years old with stage III lung adenocarcinoma.

The genes are TRBV5-4 and TRBJ1-2; D uncertain. Germline V gene sequence: CDR1 SGHNT, CDR2 YYREEE (reference sequence). This CDR3 is 11 amino acids long. With 10 bases removed from V and 6 bases from J, the gap between germline ends came to 13 bases. CDR3 sequence (DNA): TGTGCCTTCAGAAGATGGAATGGCTACACCTTC. It translates to CAFRRWNGYTF.

The genes are TRBV7-8 and TRBJ1-5, with 7 bases lining up with TRBD1. Per germline, CDR1 SGHVS and CDR2 FQNEAQ. The ends lost 4 bases at V and 2 bases at J; junction bases unmatched: 8. CDR3 size: 16 residues. CDR3 sequence: CASSSDGTAGNQPQHF. CDR3 in DNA: TGTGCCAGCAGCTCAGACGGGACAGCTGGCAATCAGCCCCAGCATTTT. Full variable domain (missing parts from reference TRBV7-8 and TRBJ1-5): GAGVSQSPRYKVAKRGQDVALRCDPISGHVSLFWYQQALGQGPEFLTYFQNEAQLDKSGLPSDRFFAERPEGSVSTLKIQRTQQEDSAVYLCASSSDGTAGNQPQHFGDGTRLSIL.

The chain has TRBV11-1 and TRBJ1-1; unclear D gene. Trimming left V 6 bases short and J 1 base short, with 18 bases between. The CDR3 spans 16 residues. CDR1 SGHAT and CDR2 FQDESV come from the germline V gene (reference sequence). CDR3 loop: CASRFAAGFTNTEAFF. CDR3 nucleotides: TGTGCCAGCAGATTCGCCGCCGGGTTTACGAACACTGAAGCTTTCTTT.

The chain uses TRBV5-1 and TRBJ1-1, with TRBD1 identical over 9 bases. V lost 5 bases to trimming and J lost 4 bases; unmatched junction nucleotides: 0. This CDR3 spans 12 amino acids. The V gene's germline CDR1 is SGHRS and CDR2 YFSETQ. CDR3 loop: CASRQGATEAFF. The CDR3 bases are TGCGCCAGCAGACAGGGGGCCACTGAAGCTTTCTTT.

This chain uses TRBV7-6 with TRBJ2-4; 7 bases match TRBD1. Germline V CDR1 and CDR2: SGHVS, FNYEAQ. The CDR3 spans 18 residues. The V and J ends lost 5 bases and 3 bases, in that order; junction bases with no gene match: 16. CDR3 sequence: CASSRGTARSSYKNIQYF. In DNA, the CDR3 is TGTGCCAGCAGCCGAGGGACAGCCCGAAGTTCCTACAAAAACATTCAGTACTTC.

The chain joins TRBV19 to TRBJ1-2; no definite D call. The germline V and J ends were trimmed by 3 bases and 1 base, with 9 bases remaining between them. The V gene's germline CDR1 is LNHDA and CDR2 SQIVND (reference sequence). The CDR3 totals 14 residues. In DNA form, the CDR3 reads TGTGCCAGTAGTATGATTTCCCTTAACTATGGCTACACCTTC. It yields the protein CASSMISLNYGYTF.

Only one count was recorded for this clone. The CDR3 is CASSDGQGYEQYF. The CDR3 nucleotides read TGTGCCAGCAGTGACGGACAGGGCTACGAGCAGTACTTC. The rearrangement links TRBV6-1 to TRBJ2-7; 8 bases agree with TRBD1. Germline lookup yields CDR1 MNHNS and CDR2 SASEGT. V was pared by 3 bases and J by 3 bases, with 1 base of the junction left unmatched. This CDR3 contains 13 residues.

This rearrangement joins TRBV28 to TRBJ1-2, with no clear D. This CDR3 contains 15 residues. Germline loops: CDR1 MDHEN, CDR2 SYDVKM. Trimming left V 3 bases short and J 2 bases short, with 13 bases between. CDR3 sequence: CASSFSSAGNYGYTF. As DNA, the CDR3 is TGTGCCAGCAGTTTTTCTTCGGCAGGAAACTATGGCTACACCTTC.

The chain carries TRBV10-1 and TRBJ2-2; 12 positions agree with TRBD2. V dropped 2 bases and J dropped 1; count of bases not matched to a gene: 5. There are 18 residues in the CDR3. Germline lookup yields CDR1 WNHNN and CDR2 SYGVQD (reference sequence). DNA for the CDR3: TGCGCCAGCAGTGAGGCGCCGACTAGCGGGGGGAACACCGGGGAGCTGTTTTTT. This translates into CASSEAPTSGGNTGELFF.

This clone showed up just a few times. The genes are TRBV7-2 and TRBJ2-3; D possibly corresponds to TRBD2 (6 bases). Germline loops: CDR1 SGHTA, CDR2 FQGNSA. This CDR3 comprises 15 residues. Trimming removed 5 bases at V and 0 bases at J, with 12 bases between. The CDR3 nucleotides read TGTGCCAGCAGCCCGGACTACACTAGCACAGATACGCAGTATTTT. It encodes CASSPDYTSTDTQYF.

The chain carries TRBV2 and TRBJ1-4, with D hard to call. This CDR3 is built from 14 residues. The germline gives CDR1 SNHLY, CDR2 FYNNEI. Trimming pared 2 bases from V and 3 bases from J, leaving 7 bases between. For the CDR3, the DNA is TGTGCCAGCAGTGAAACCGTGGCTAATGAAAAACTGTTTTTT. Encoded protein: CASSETVANEKLFF.

The chain couples TRBV10-2 to TRBJ1-2, with D perhaps TRBD1 (5 bases). Trimming pared 4 bases from V and 4 bases from J, leaving 10 bases between. The CDR3 sequence is 13 residues long. Germline CDR1 reads WSHSY; CDR2 reads SAAADI. CDR3 nucleotide sequence: TGCGCCAGCAGTGGGGAGGGGCCCTATGGCTACACCTTC. Encoded protein: CASSGEGPYGYTF.

Concerning this clone itself: The sample has other DNA sequences that encode this CDR3 too. V and J are TRBV2 and TRBJ1-3; 8 bases are a match to TRBD1. The CDR3 runs to 14 residues. Germline V gene sequence: CDR1 SNHLY, CDR2 FYNNEI. V shed 4 bases, J shed 2 bases, and the junction held 1 base outside the gene matches. The CDR3: CASSGQGTGNTIYF. For the CDR3, the DNA is TGTGCCAGCAGTGGACAGGGGACTGGAAACACCATATATTTT.